This T cell receptor beta chain was retrieved from a study of blood T cell repertoires in COVID-19. In the study overall: The United States, Italy and Spain provided the acute and convalescent COVID-19 samples. T cells, B-cell-depleted T cells, or PBMCs supplied cDNA or gDNA.

Per the original methods: Estimated nucleated cell counts came from reference gene primer amplification. The protocol was immunoSEQ multiplex PCR, while the TCRdb copy is restricted to in-frame clones and leaves out a portion. That table is the source of V, J and clone size, and D and trimming were worked out from the DNA. Here the sample spans under 350,000 clones, around 89% being singletons. Germline V gene lookup returns CDR1 SGHAT and CDR2 FQDESV (reference sequence). Trimming cost V 5 bases and J 5 bases; bases outside gene matches: 8. CDR3 size: 14 residues. The clonotype comes from a man aged 40-49 years with acute or convalescent COVID-19. The rearrangement links TRBV11-1 to TRBJ2-7; 8 bases align to TRBD2. The sequenced material came from peripheral blood. The CDR3 reads CASSPTSALNEQYF. CDR3 nucleotide sequence: TGTGCCAGCAGCCCGACTAGCGCATTGAACGAGCAGTACTTC.